This T cell receptor beta chain originates from a study of cytomegalovirus exposure and HLA in healthy donors. Study-wide results and caveats: Previously analyzed data showed that most TCR beta V segments were productive at a frequency of about 87% or about 30%. Whilst most TCR sequences proved rare, a subset of public TCRs occurred across many donors.

Researchers ran the PCR with 60 Vbeta and 13 Jbeta primers. Sequencing used immunoSEQ multiplex PCR; TCRdb keeps in-frame clones, though not all of them. The data show about 140,000 clones, with around four fifths seen just once and over 2.5% held by the top ten. In the case of this clone: What it binds is not known.

The CDR3 totals 14 residues. Germline V CDR1 and CDR2: MDHEN, SYDVKM. With 2 bases removed from V and 5 bases from J, the gap between germline ends came to 12 bases. This chain connects TRBV28 to TRBJ1-1; perhaps TRBD1 as D (6 bases). The sequence derives from a female donor in good health and CMV-seronegative. Sample: PBMCs. CDR3 loop: CASSLAGVMTEAFF. DNA for the CDR3: TGTGCCAGCAGTTTAGCAGGGGTGATGACTGAAGCTTTCTTT.